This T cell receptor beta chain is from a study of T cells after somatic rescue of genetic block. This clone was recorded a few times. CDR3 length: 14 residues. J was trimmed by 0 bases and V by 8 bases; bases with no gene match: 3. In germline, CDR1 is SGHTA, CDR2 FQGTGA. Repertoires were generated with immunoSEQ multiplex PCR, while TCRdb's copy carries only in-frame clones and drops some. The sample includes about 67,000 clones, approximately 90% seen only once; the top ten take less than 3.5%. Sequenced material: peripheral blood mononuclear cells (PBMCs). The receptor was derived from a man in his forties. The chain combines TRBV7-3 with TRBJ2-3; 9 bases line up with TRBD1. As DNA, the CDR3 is TGTGCCAGCCGGACAGGGGCTAGCACAGATACGCAGTATTTT. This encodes CASRTGASTDTQYF.